These T cell receptor beta chains were read from a single sample in a study of blood T cell repertoires in COVID-19. This table comes from immunoSEQ multiplex PCR, and its TCRdb copy is limited to in-frame clones, with some not included. Among about 360,000 clones, approximately 86% were seen once, and the ten largest hold less than 3.5%. The sample was peripheral blood. Every receptor here comes from a human donor in a cohort sampled during active COVID-19. Each CDR3 is given with its conserved first and last residue. Each record gives: CDR3 length, V gene, J gene, D gene, CDR3 protein. D genes are given only for firm matches.

length: 14; V: TRBV19; J: TRBJ2-2; D: TRBD2; CDR3: CASRRAGETGELFF
length: 14; V: TRBV5-1; J: TRBJ2-7; D: -; CDR3: CASSLAEGSYEQYF
length: 14; V: TRBV5-6; J: TRBJ2-2; D: TRBD2; CDR3: CASSLSGSNGELFF
length: 15; V: TRBV3-1/TRBV3-2; J: TRBJ2-3; D: -; CDR3: CASSQDSGETDTQYF
length: 13; V: TRBV29-1; J: TRBJ2-5; D: TRBD1; CDR3: CSVEQGGLETQYF
length: 16; V: TRBV4-1; J: TRBJ2-7; D: -; CDR3: CASSQDWAGLSYEQYF
length: 12; V: TRBV19; J: TRBJ1-5; D: -; CDR3: CASSIPNQPQHF
length: 14; V: TRBV5-6; J: TRBJ1-5; D: -; CDR3: CASSLGLSNQPQHF
length: 14; V: TRBV5-4; J: TRBJ1-4; D: -; CDR3: CASSLGGQNEKLFF
length: 14; V: TRBV6-6; J: TRBJ2-6; D: -; CDR3: CASTEPSGANVLTF
length: 14; V: TRBV3-1/TRBV3-2; J: TRBJ1-6; D: -; CDR3: CASRGESGNSPLHF
length: 15; V: TRBV27; J: TRBJ1-1; D: -; CDR3: CASSVAGGSRMGAFF
length: 16; V: TRBV6-2/TRBV6-3; J: TRBJ2-4; D: -; CDR3: CASSGGLPLAKNIQYF
length: 14; V: TRBV19; J: TRBJ2-5; D: TRBD1; CDR3: CASSMGTGQETQYF
length: 16; V: TRBV27; J: TRBJ2-2; D: TRBD2; CDR3: CASSFSTSLNTGELFF
length: 11; V: TRBV12-3/TRBV12-4; J: TRBJ2-3; D: -; CDR3: CASSRTDTQYF
length: 15; V: TRBV6-1; J: TRBJ1-3; D: -; CDR3: CASSEFLYSGNTIYF
length: 15; V: TRBV14; J: TRBJ1-2; D: -; CDR3: CASSQVGGGSYGYTF
length: 14; V: TRBV11-2; J: TRBJ2-7; D: -; CDR3: CASSLAGGSREQYF
length: 18; V: TRBV7-9; J: TRBJ1-3; D: TRBD1; CDR3: CASSAQGQGYGSGNTIYF
length: 14; V: TRBV27; J: TRBJ1-1; D: TRBD1; CDR3: CASRPTGRNTEAFF
length: 13; V: TRBV12-3/TRBV12-4; J: TRBJ2-6; D: -; CDR3: CATRESGANVLTF
length: 15; V: TRBV18; J: TRBJ1-2; D: TRBD1; CDR3: CASSPQQGDNYGYTF
length: 15; V: TRBV7-9; J: TRBJ1-1; D: -; CDR3: CASSSQGGRYTEAFF
length: 16; V: TRBV4-1; J: TRBJ2-7; D: TRBD2; CDR3: CASSQRSGGSSYEQYF
length: 18; V: TRBV6-6; J: TRBJ2-4; D: TRBD2; CDR3: CASSPRASGRAAKNIQYF
length: 13; V: TRBV25-1; J: TRBJ2-7; D: -; CDR3: CASKAGVSYEQYF
length: 19; V: TRBV7-9; J: TRBJ2-2; D: TRBD2; CDR3: CASSPRGAGGPRPTGELFF
length: 14; V: TRBV19; J: TRBJ2-7; D: -; CDR3: CASSPGLPEDEQYF
length: 16; V: TRBV10-3; J: TRBJ2-7; D: TRBD1; CDR3: CAISGPSQGSAYEQYF
length: 12; V: TRBV11-2; J: TRBJ1-1; D: -; CDR3: CASSPHHTEAFF
length: 15; V: TRBV4-1; J: TRBJ2-3; D: TRBD2; CDR3: CASSQDRGLAGTQYF
length: 15; V: TRBV5-8; J: TRBJ2-2; D: -; CDR3: CASSLGDSFTGELFF
length: 14; V: TRBV6-2/TRBV6-3; J: TRBJ1-1; D: -; CDR3: CASSYLGAGTEAFF
length: 15; V: TRBV4-1; J: TRBJ2-3; D: -; CDR3: CASSQVRSRTDTQYF
length: 11; V: TRBV5-5; J: TRBJ2-4; D: TRBD1; CDR3: CASSWGQFQYF
length: 14; V: TRBV4-2; J: TRBJ1-1; D: -; CDR3: CASSQLSGNTEAFF
length: 19; V: TRBV19; J: TRBJ1-1; D: TRBD1; CDR3: CASTSFAGDRGNMNTEAFF
length: 15; V: TRBV19; J: TRBJ2-5; D: -; CDR3: CASSDGTGYQETQYF
length: 15; V: TRBV30; J: TRBJ1-1; D: TRBD1; CDR3: CAWNPGQGLNTEAFF
length: 17; V: TRBV2; J: TRBJ1-4; D: TRBD1; CDR3: CASSEGLWTGLYEKLFF
length: 15; V: TRBV5-1; J: TRBJ1-3; D: -; CDR3: CASSPHWASGNTIYF
length: 17; V: TRBV7-6; J: TRBJ1-4; D: TRBD1; CDR3: CASSPRQGSATNEKLFF
length: 12; V: TRBV29-1; J: TRBJ1-4; D: -; CDR3: CSVEEAGEKLFF
length: 13; V: TRBV7-2; J: TRBJ1-2; D: -; CDR3: CASSPGIFYGYTF
length: 13; V: TRBV30; J: TRBJ2-5; D: -; CDR3: CAWSVQGTETQYF
length: 13; V: TRBV11-3; J: TRBJ2-3; D: -; CDR3: CASSLAWRDTQYF
length: 17; V: TRBV19; J: TRBJ2-3; D: TRBD2; CDR3: CASRMGGLAGRTDTQYF